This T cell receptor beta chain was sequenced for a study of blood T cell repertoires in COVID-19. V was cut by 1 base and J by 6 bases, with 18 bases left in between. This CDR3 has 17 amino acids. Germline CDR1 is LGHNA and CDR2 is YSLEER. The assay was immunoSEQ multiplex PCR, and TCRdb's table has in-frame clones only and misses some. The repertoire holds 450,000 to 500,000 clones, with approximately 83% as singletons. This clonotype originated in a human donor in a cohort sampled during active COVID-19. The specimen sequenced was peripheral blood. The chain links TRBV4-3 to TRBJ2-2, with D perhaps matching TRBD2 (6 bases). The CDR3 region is CASSQAPSGRAAGELFF. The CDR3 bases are TGCGCCAGCAGCCAAGCCCCCAGCGGGCGAGCGGCCGGGGAGCTGTTTTTT.